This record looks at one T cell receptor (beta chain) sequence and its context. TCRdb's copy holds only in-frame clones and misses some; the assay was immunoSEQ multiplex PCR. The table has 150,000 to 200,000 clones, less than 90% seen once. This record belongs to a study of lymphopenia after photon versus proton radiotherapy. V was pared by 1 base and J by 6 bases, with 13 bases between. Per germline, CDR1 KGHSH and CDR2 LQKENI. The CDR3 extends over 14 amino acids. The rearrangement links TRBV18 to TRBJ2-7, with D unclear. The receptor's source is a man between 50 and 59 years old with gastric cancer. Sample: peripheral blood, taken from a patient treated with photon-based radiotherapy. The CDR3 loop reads CASSPQITAGEQYF. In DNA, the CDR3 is TGTGCCAGCTCACCACAAATTACAGCTGGCGAGCAGTACTTC.